The rows below give T cell receptor beta chains drawn from one sample of a study of blood T cell repertoires in COVID-19. Sequencing was performed with immunoSEQ multiplex PCR; in TCRdb, only in-frame clones are kept and a portion is missing. The repertoire holds tens of thousands of clones, over 75% seen once, with 3% to 3.5% in the top ten. Sequencing was performed on peripheral blood. The receptors here all came from a man aged 50 to 59 with active COVID-19. The CDR3 runs from the conserved cysteine through the conserved F or W. The D gene is left open where the match is weak. Clone sizes are given selectively: once, few, many, or a class where the clone is expanded.

d_call: -; j_call: TRBJ1-3; cdr3_length: 15; clone_size: -; v_call: TRBV5-1; cdr3_nt: TGCGCCAGCAGCCCCGATTCAGTCTCTGGAAACACCATATATTTT; cdr3_aa: CASSPDSVSGNTIYF
d_call: -; j_call: TRBJ1-1; cdr3_length: 14; clone_size: -; v_call: TRBV15; cdr3_nt: TGTGCCACCAGCAGAGTCCGGGTGAACACTGAAGCTTTCTTT; cdr3_aa: CATSRVRVNTEAFF
d_call: -; j_call: TRBJ1-3; cdr3_length: 16; clone_size: -; v_call: TRBV6-5; cdr3_nt: TGTGCCAGCAGTTACTCGGACGAGGGCTCTGGAAACACCATATATTTT; cdr3_aa: CASSYSDEGSGNTIYF
d_call: TRBD1; j_call: TRBJ2-1; cdr3_length: 13; clone_size: -; v_call: TRBV12-3/TRBV12-4; cdr3_nt: TGTGCCAGCAGTTCCTTACAGGGGCATGAGCAGTTCTTC; cdr3_aa: CASSSLQGHEQFF
d_call: -; j_call: TRBJ2-2; cdr3_length: 12; clone_size: -; v_call: TRBV12-3/TRBV12-4; cdr3_nt: TGTGCCAGCAGACTTGACTTCGGGGAGCTGTTTTTT; cdr3_aa: CASRLDFGELFF
d_call: TRBD1; j_call: TRBJ1-1; cdr3_length: 14; clone_size: few; v_call: TRBV6-5; cdr3_nt: TGTGCCAGCACGGGGACAGGTCATAGTACTGAAGCTTTCTTT; cdr3_aa: CASTGTGHSTEAFF
d_call: -; j_call: TRBJ1-1; cdr3_length: 14; clone_size: -; v_call: TRBV2; cdr3_nt: TGTGCCAGCAGGACTACAGGGTCGTTGACTGAAGCTTTCTTT; cdr3_aa: CASRTTGSLTEAFF
d_call: TRBD1; j_call: TRBJ1-1; cdr3_length: 15; clone_size: -; v_call: TRBV29-1; cdr3_nt: TGCAGCGTTCTAGGGACAGGGTCCATGAACACTGAAGCTTTCTTT; cdr3_aa: CSVLGTGSMNTEAFF
d_call: TRBD1; j_call: TRBJ2-4; cdr3_length: 14; clone_size: -; v_call: TRBV7-2; cdr3_nt: TGTGCCAGCAGCCATGGGACAGGTAGAAACATTCAGTACTTC; cdr3_aa: CASSHGTGRNIQYF
d_call: TRBD1; j_call: TRBJ1-4; cdr3_length: 13; clone_size: -; v_call: TRBV28; cdr3_nt: TGTGCCAGCAGTGCCCAGGCGGCGGGACAGGGATTTTTT; cdr3_aa: CASSAQAAGQGFF
d_call: TRBD1; j_call: TRBJ1-1; cdr3_length: 14; clone_size: -; v_call: TRBV5-1; cdr3_nt: TGCGCCAGCAGCGGGACAGGCCTGAACACTGAAGCTTTCTTT; cdr3_aa: CASSGTGLNTEAFF
d_call: -; j_call: TRBJ1-6; cdr3_length: 14; clone_size: -; v_call: TRBV2; cdr3_nt: TGTGCCAGCAGTGAAGGGATGGGGGGTTCACCCCTCCACTTT; cdr3_aa: CASSEGMGGSPLHF
d_call: TRBD1; j_call: TRBJ1-1; cdr3_length: 14; clone_size: -; v_call: TRBV7-2; cdr3_nt: TGTGCCAGCAGTTATACTGACAGGGCCACTGAAGCTTTCTTT; cdr3_aa: CASSYTDRATEAFF
d_call: -; j_call: TRBJ2-4; cdr3_length: 14; clone_size: -; v_call: TRBV6-5; cdr3_nt: TGTGCCAGCAGTTACGGACTAGCCAAAAACATTCAGTACTTC; cdr3_aa: CASSYGLAKNIQYF
d_call: -; j_call: TRBJ1-2; cdr3_length: 14; clone_size: -; v_call: TRBV4-2; cdr3_nt: TGTGCCAGCAGCCAAGTCACAGGGAACTATGGCTACACCTTC; cdr3_aa: CASSQVTGNYGYTF
d_call: TRBD1; j_call: TRBJ1-1; cdr3_length: 17; clone_size: -; v_call: TRBV7-9; cdr3_nt: TGTGCCAGCAGACGTCCCGGGACAGGGGGCTTTGACACTGAAGCTTTCTTT; cdr3_aa: CASRRPGTGGFDTEAFF
d_call: -; j_call: TRBJ1-5; cdr3_length: 13; clone_size: -; v_call: TRBV10-3; cdr3_nt: TGTGCCACAGTGGGCACGGTCAATCAGCCCCAGCATTTT; cdr3_aa: CATVGTVNQPQHF
d_call: TRBD2; j_call: TRBJ2-4; cdr3_length: 15; clone_size: once; v_call: TRBV15; cdr3_nt: TGTGCCACCAGCAGACGAGCGGGAGGAAAGGGCATTCAGTACTTC; cdr3_aa: CATSRRAGGKGIQYF
d_call: TRBD2; j_call: TRBJ2-1; cdr3_length: 15; clone_size: -; v_call: TRBV19; cdr3_nt: TGTGCCAGTAGCGAAACTAGCGGGAGGGGAAATGAGCAGTTCTTC; cdr3_aa: CASSETSGRGNEQFF
d_call: -; j_call: TRBJ1-2; cdr3_length: 17; clone_size: -; v_call: TRBV24-1; cdr3_nt: TGTGCCACCAGTGGCCCGGGGGGCCGGGGGCACCACTATGGCTACACCTTC; cdr3_aa: CATSGPGGRGHHYGYTF
d_call: TRBD2; j_call: TRBJ2-5; cdr3_length: 17; clone_size: -; v_call: TRBV7-3; cdr3_nt: TGTGCCAGCAGCTCCCGTGGGGGACTAAGCGCGGGAGAGACCCAGTACTTC; cdr3_aa: CASSSRGGLSAGETQYF
d_call: TRBD2; j_call: TRBJ2-2; cdr3_length: 14; clone_size: -; v_call: TRBV5-1; cdr3_nt: TGCGCCAGCAGCTTGGGGGGACTAGCCGGGGAGCTGTTTTTT; cdr3_aa: CASSLGGLAGELFF
d_call: TRBD1; j_call: TRBJ1-5; cdr3_length: 13; clone_size: -; v_call: TRBV5-1; cdr3_nt: TGCGCCGCCCGGGACAGGGCCGTTCAGCCCCAGCATTTT; cdr3_aa: CAARDRAVQPQHF
d_call: -; j_call: TRBJ1-4; cdr3_length: 14; clone_size: -; v_call: TRBV4-3; cdr3_nt: TGCGCCAGCAGCCAAGGGGGGGTCGGTGAAAAACTGTTTTTT; cdr3_aa: CASSQGGVGEKLFF
d_call: -; j_call: TRBJ2-6; cdr3_length: 17; clone_size: -; v_call: TRBV4-1; cdr3_nt: TGCGCCAGCAGCCGGGTCGACAGTAGCTCTGGGGCCAACGTCCTGACTTTC; cdr3_aa: CASSRVDSSSGANVLTF
d_call: TRBD1; j_call: TRBJ2-7; cdr3_length: 12; clone_size: -; v_call: TRBV10-3; cdr3_nt: TGTGCCATCACGACAGGGAGATACGAGCAGTACTTC; cdr3_aa: CAITTGRYEQYF
d_call: TRBD1; j_call: TRBJ2-3; cdr3_length: 16; clone_size: -; v_call: TRBV5-6; cdr3_nt: TGTGCCAGCAGCTTGGGGGGACAGGGAAACGCAGATACGCAGTATTTT; cdr3_aa: CASSLGGQGNADTQYF
d_call: -; j_call: TRBJ1-4; cdr3_length: 14; clone_size: -; v_call: TRBV11-3; cdr3_nt: TGTGCCAGCAGCGTGACAGGAGGCAATGAAAAACTGTTTTTT; cdr3_aa: CASSVTGGNEKLFF
d_call: TRBD1; j_call: TRBJ2-5; cdr3_length: 14; clone_size: -; v_call: TRBV19; cdr3_nt: TGTGCCAGTAGTATAAAGACAGGGGTAGTGACCCAGTACTTC; cdr3_aa: CASSIKTGVVTQYF
d_call: -; j_call: TRBJ2-7; cdr3_length: 13; clone_size: few; v_call: TRBV2; cdr3_nt: TGTGCCAGCCGTGTAGACAGTACCTACGAGCAGTACTTC; cdr3_aa: CASRVDSTYEQYF
d_call: -; j_call: TRBJ2-3; cdr3_length: 15; clone_size: once; v_call: TRBV6-6; cdr3_nt: TGTGCCAGCAGCCCTCGGGGTACTAGCACAGATACGCAGTATTTT; cdr3_aa: CASSPRGTSTDTQYF
d_call: TRBD2; j_call: TRBJ2-3; cdr3_length: 15; clone_size: -; v_call: TRBV7-2; cdr3_nt: TGTGCCAGCAGCTTAGCTAGCGGGGAGACAGATACGCAGTATTTT; cdr3_aa: CASSLASGETDTQYF
d_call: -; j_call: TRBJ1-1; cdr3_length: 15; clone_size: -; v_call: TRBV14; cdr3_nt: TGTGCCAGCAGCCAAGATTGGAGGGCTACAACTGAAGCTTTCTTT; cdr3_aa: CASSQDWRATTEAFF
d_call: -; j_call: TRBJ2-1; cdr3_length: 13; clone_size: -; v_call: TRBV24-1; cdr3_nt: TGTGCCACCAGTTACAGGCTTTACAATGAGCAGTTCTTC; cdr3_aa: CATSYRLYNEQFF
d_call: TRBD1; j_call: TRBJ1-4; cdr3_length: 15; clone_size: -; v_call: TRBV7-6; cdr3_nt: TGTGCCAGCACTCAGGGGGCATCGGTTAATGAAAAACTGTTTTTT; cdr3_aa: CASTQGASVNEKLFF
d_call: -; j_call: TRBJ1-3; cdr3_length: 14; clone_size: -; v_call: TRBV6-1; cdr3_nt: TGTGCCAGCAGTGACGGAGCGTCTGGAAACACCATATATTTT; cdr3_aa: CASSDGASGNTIYF
d_call: TRBD1; j_call: TRBJ2-1; cdr3_length: 17; clone_size: -; v_call: TRBV28; cdr3_nt: TGTGCCAGCAGTCTGTTAGCATTACAGGGGTACTACAATGAGCAGTTCTTC; cdr3_aa: CASSLLALQGYYNEQFF
d_call: -; j_call: TRBJ2-1; cdr3_length: 13; clone_size: -; v_call: TRBV21-1; cdr3_nt: TGTGCCAGCAGCAGGGGCATAAGGAATGAGCAGTTCTTC; cdr3_aa: CASSRGIRNEQFF
d_call: TRBD1; j_call: TRBJ2-7; cdr3_length: 16; clone_size: -; v_call: TRBV9; cdr3_nt: TGTGCCAGCAGCCCCCATACCGGGACAGGGGGCGCCGAGCAGTACTTC; cdr3_aa: CASSPHTGTGGAEQYF
d_call: TRBD1; j_call: TRBJ1-5; cdr3_length: 15; clone_size: -; v_call: TRBV27; cdr3_nt: TGTGCCAGCACCCGGACAGGGGGAGGGCCTCAGCCCCAGCATTTT; cdr3_aa: CASTRTGGGPQPQHF
d_call: TRBD1; j_call: TRBJ1-1; cdr3_length: 15; clone_size: once; v_call: TRBV11-2; cdr3_nt: TGTGCCAGCAGCTTGCGGACAGGGATGAACACTGAAGCTTTCTTT; cdr3_aa: CASSLRTGMNTEAFF
d_call: -; j_call: TRBJ2-3; cdr3_length: 13; clone_size: once; v_call: TRBV5-4; cdr3_nt: TGTGCCAGCAGCTCTGAGTGGAGAGATACGCAGTATTTT; cdr3_aa: CASSSEWRDTQYF
d_call: TRBD1; j_call: TRBJ2-2; cdr3_length: 17; clone_size: -; v_call: TRBV5-1; cdr3_nt: TGCGCCAGCAGCCGAACGCGACAGGGTTTAAACACCGGGGAGCTGTTTTTT; cdr3_aa: CASSRTRQGLNTGELFF
d_call: TRBD2; j_call: TRBJ2-3; cdr3_length: 18; clone_size: -; v_call: TRBV7-2; cdr3_nt: TGTGCCAGCAGCTTGAGGAAACCCGGACTAGCGGGGGGCGATACGCAGTATTTT; cdr3_aa: CASSLRKPGLAGGDTQYF
d_call: TRBD1; j_call: TRBJ2-1; cdr3_length: 16; clone_size: -; v_call: TRBV18; cdr3_nt: TGTGCCAGCTCATTTAGACAGGGGGCCGGACCAGGTGAGCAGTTCTTC; cdr3_aa: CASSFRQGAGPGEQFF
d_call: -; j_call: TRBJ1-2; cdr3_length: 14; clone_size: -; v_call: TRBV5-6; cdr3_nt: TGTGCCAGCAGCTACTTCGACAGGAATGGCGGCTACACCTTC; cdr3_aa: CASSYFDRNGGYTF
d_call: -; j_call: TRBJ1-2; cdr3_length: 12; clone_size: -; v_call: TRBV12-3/TRBV12-4; cdr3_nt: TGTGCCAGCAGTTTGGGGGGGATGGGCTACACCTTC; cdr3_aa: CASSLGGMGYTF
d_call: -; j_call: TRBJ2-3; cdr3_length: 15; clone_size: few; v_call: TRBV2; cdr3_nt: TGTGCCAGCACGCGGCGGGGCCCTAGCACAGATACGCAGTATTTT; cdr3_aa: CASTRRGPSTDTQYF
d_call: TRBD1; j_call: TRBJ1-5; cdr3_length: 17; clone_size: -; v_call: TRBV19; cdr3_nt: TGTGCCAGTAGTACTCGACAGGGGGGCTATAGCAATCAGCCCCAGCATTTT; cdr3_aa: CASSTRQGGYSNQPQHF
d_call: -; j_call: TRBJ2-7; cdr3_length: 13; clone_size: -; v_call: TRBV6-5; cdr3_nt: TGTGCCAGCAGCCTCCGGGGGACCTACGAGCAGTACTTC; cdr3_aa: CASSLRGTYEQYF
d_call: TRBD1; j_call: TRBJ1-5; cdr3_length: 16; clone_size: -; v_call: TRBV5-6; cdr3_nt: TGTGCCAGCAGCACATCGGACAGGGGAACACGTCAGCCCCAGCATTTT; cdr3_aa: CASSTSDRGTRQPQHF
d_call: -; j_call: TRBJ1-2; cdr3_length: 19; clone_size: -; v_call: TRBV7-2; cdr3_nt: TGTGCCAGCAGCTTTACCGCCAGGGGATTTTTATTCGTTGAGCATGGCTACACCTTC; cdr3_aa: CASSFTARGFLFVEHGYTF
d_call: -; j_call: TRBJ2-1; cdr3_length: 15; clone_size: -; v_call: TRBV18; cdr3_nt: TGTGCCAGCTCACCAGAGTCCTACTCCTACAATGAGCAGTTCTTC; cdr3_aa: CASSPESYSYNEQFF
d_call: -; j_call: TRBJ2-6; cdr3_length: 14; clone_size: -; v_call: TRBV7-2; cdr3_nt: TGTGCCAGCAGCCAAAACTCTGGGGCCAACGTCCTGACTTTC; cdr3_aa: CASSQNSGANVLTF
d_call: -; j_call: TRBJ2-7; cdr3_length: 13; clone_size: -; v_call: TRBV3-1/TRBV3-2; cdr3_nt: TGTGCCAGCAGCCGGAGGGGGGGCGGGGAGCAGTACTTC; cdr3_aa: CASSRRGGGEQYF
d_call: -; j_call: TRBJ2-7; cdr3_length: 11; clone_size: -; v_call: TRBV3-1/TRBV3-2; cdr3_nt: TGTGCCAGCAGGGGGGGCTACGAGCAGTACTTC; cdr3_aa: CASRGGYEQYF
d_call: -; j_call: TRBJ2-1; cdr3_length: 17; clone_size: -; v_call: TRBV2; cdr3_nt: TGTGCCAGCAGTGAACCCCTTAGCGGTCTGACTTACAATGAGCAGTTCTTC; cdr3_aa: CASSEPLSGLTYNEQFF